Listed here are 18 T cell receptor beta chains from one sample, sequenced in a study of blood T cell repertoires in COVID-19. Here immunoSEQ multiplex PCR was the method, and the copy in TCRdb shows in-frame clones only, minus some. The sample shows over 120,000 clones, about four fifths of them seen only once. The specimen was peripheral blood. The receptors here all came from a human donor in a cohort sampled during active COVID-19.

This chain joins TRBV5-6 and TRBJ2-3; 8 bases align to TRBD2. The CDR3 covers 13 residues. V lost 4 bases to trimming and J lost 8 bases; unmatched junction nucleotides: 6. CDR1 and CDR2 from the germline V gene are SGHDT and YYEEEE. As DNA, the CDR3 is TGTGCCAGCAGCCCCGAGGCGGGGGGTACGCAGTATTTT. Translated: CASSPEAGGTQYF.

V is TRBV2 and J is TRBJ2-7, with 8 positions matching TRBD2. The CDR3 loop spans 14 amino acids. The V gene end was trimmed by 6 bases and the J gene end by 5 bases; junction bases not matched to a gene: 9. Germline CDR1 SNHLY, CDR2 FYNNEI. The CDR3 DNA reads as TGTGCCAGCAGGAGGGGACTAGGAGTCCACGAGCAGTACTTC. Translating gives CASRRGLGVHEQYF.

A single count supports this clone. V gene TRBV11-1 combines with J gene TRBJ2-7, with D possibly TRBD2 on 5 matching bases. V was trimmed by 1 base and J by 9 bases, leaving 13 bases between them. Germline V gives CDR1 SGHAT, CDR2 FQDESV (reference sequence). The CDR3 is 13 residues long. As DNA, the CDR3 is TGTGCCAGCAGCTTAGAGTCGGGATCAGGGCAGTACTTC. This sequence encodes CASSLESGSGQYF.

In DNA, the CDR3 is TGTGCCAGCTCACCCTCGGTACAGCTCTCTTATAATTCACCCCTCCACTTT. Translated: CASSPSVQLSYNSPLHF. This chain connects TRBV18 to TRBJ1-6; no definite D call. Between the trimmed V and J ends, which lost 3 bases and 4 bases, there was a span of 16 bases. Per the germline V gene, CDR1 is KGHSH and CDR2 is LQKENI. The CDR3 contains 17 residues. The whole variable domain, remainder taken from reference TRBV18 and TRBJ1-6, is NAGVMQNPRHLVRRRGQEARLRCSPMKGHSHVYWYRQLPEEGLKFMVYLQKENIIDESGMPKERFSAEFPKEGPSILRIQQVVRGDSAAYFCASSPSVQLSYNSPLHFGNGTRLTVT.

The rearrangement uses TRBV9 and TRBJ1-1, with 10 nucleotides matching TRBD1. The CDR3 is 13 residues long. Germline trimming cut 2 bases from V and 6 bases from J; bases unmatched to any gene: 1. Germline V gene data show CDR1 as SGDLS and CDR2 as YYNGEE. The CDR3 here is CASSVGQGAEAFF. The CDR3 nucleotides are TGTGCCAGCAGCGTTGGACAGGGGGCTGAAGCTTTCTTT.

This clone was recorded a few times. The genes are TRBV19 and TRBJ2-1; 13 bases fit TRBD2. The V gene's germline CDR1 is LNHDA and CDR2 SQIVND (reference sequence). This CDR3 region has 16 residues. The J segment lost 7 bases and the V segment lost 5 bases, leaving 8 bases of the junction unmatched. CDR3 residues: CASSVQLAGGRNEQFF. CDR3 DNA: TGTGCCAGTAGTGTCCAACTAGCGGGAGGGAGGAATGAGCAGTTCTTC.

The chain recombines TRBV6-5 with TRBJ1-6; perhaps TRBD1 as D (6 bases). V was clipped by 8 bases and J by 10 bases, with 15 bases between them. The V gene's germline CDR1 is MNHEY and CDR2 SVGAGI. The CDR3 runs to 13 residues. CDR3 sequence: CASRTEQGSPLHF. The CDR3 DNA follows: TGTGCCAGCCGGACCGAGCAGGGGTCACCCCTCCACTTT.

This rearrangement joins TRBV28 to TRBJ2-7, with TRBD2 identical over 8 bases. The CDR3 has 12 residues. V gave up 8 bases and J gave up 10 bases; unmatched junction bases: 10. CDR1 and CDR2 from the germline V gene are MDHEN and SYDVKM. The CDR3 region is CASAQVAGPQYF. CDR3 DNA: TGTGCCAGCGCACAGGTAGCGGGACCCCAGTACTTC.

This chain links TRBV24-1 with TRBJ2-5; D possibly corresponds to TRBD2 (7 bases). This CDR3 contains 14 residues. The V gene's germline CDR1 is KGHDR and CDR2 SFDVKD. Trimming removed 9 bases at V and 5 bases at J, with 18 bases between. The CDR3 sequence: CATSTTQGGETQYF. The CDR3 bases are TGTGCCACCTCTACAACACAGGGAGGGGAGACCCAGTACTTC.

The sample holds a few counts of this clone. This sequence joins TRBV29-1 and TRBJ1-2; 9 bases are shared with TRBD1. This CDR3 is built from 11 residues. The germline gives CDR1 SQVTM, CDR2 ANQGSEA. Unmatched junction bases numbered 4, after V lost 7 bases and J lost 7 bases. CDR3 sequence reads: CSGGDRAGYTF. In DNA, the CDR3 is TGCAGCGGTGGGGACAGGGCTGGCTACACCTTC.

The CDR3 sequence: CASSSPTRDYEQYF. In nucleotides, the CDR3 is TGTGCCAGCAGTTCCCCGACAAGAGACTACGAGCAGTACTTC. The chain is built from TRBV6-6 and TRBJ2-7; D gene unclear. CDR1 is MNHNY, CDR2 SVGAGI, per germline (reference sequence). Trimming cost V 4 bases and J 3 bases, with 13 bases left between them. The CDR3 spans 14 residues.

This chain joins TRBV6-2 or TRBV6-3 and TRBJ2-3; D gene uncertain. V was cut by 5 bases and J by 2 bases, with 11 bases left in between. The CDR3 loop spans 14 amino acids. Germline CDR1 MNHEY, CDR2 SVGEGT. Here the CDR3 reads CASSPHDNTDTQYF. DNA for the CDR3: TGTGCCAGCAGTCCCCACGACAACACAGATACGCAGTATTTT.

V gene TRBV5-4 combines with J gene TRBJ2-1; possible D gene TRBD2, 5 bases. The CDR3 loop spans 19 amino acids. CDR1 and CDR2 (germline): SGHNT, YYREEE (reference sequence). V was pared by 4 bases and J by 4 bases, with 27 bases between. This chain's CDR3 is CASSATRGRAGGRYNEQFF. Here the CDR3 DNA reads TGTGCCAGCAGCGCAACGCGAGGCCGTGCTGGAGGCCGGTACAATGAGCAGTTCTTC.

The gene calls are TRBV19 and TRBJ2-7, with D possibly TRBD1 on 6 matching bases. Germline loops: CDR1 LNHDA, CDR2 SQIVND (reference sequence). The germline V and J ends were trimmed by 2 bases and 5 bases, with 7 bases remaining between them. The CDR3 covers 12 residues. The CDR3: CASSIQGNEQYF. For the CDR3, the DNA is TGTGCCAGTAGTATACAGGGGAACGAGCAGTACTTC.

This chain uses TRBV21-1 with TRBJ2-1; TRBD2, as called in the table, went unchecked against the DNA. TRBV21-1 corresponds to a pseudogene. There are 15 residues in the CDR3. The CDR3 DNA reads TGTGCCAGCAGCCCCCGAACCCCCGAGGCCCATGAGCAGTTCTTC. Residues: CASSPRTPEAHEQFF.

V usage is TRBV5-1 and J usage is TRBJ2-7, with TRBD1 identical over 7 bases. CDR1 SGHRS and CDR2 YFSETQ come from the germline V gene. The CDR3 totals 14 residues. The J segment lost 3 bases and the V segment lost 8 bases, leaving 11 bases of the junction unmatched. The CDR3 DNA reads TGCGCCAGGACAGGACAGGATAGTTACTACGAGCAGTACTTC. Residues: CARTGQDSYYEQYF.

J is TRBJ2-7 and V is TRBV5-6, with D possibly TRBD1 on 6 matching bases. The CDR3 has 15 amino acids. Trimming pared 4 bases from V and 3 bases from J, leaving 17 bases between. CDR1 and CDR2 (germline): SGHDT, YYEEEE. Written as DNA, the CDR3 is TGTGCCAGCAGCCGATCAGGGACACTATTCTACGAGCAGTACTTC. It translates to CASSRSGTLFYEQYF.

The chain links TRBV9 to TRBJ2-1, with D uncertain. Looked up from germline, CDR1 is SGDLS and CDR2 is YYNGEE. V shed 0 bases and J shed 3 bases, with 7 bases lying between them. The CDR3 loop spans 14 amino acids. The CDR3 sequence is CASSVAVVYNEQFF. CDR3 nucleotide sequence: TGTGCCAGCAGCGTAGCGGTAGTCTACAATGAGCAGTTCTTC.